This TCR beta chain stems from a study of blood T cells in healthy people across ages. Combining a sample-barcoded 5' primer with a J-beta primer mix, a second PCR ran for roughly 7 to 12 cycles. A single record per CDR3 protein comes from TCRdb applying MiXCR to the 5' RACE reads. The data show hundreds of thousands of distinct CDR3 sequences, 45% to 60% seen once. Each sample used at least 6.5 million PBMCs. V dropped 3 bases and J dropped 7 bases, with 15 bases sitting between them. There are 14 residues in the CDR3. Germline V lookup: CDR1 LGHNA, CDR2 YNFKEQ. The source of this sequence is a woman older than 75 in good health. The genes are TRBV4-2 and TRBJ1-2; tentative D call: TRBD1 (5 bases). Sequencing input: blood. CDR3 nucleotide sequence: TGTGCCAGCAGCCATCAGGGACCGCCGGGTGGCTACACCTTC. The encoded protein is CASSHQGPPGGYTF.